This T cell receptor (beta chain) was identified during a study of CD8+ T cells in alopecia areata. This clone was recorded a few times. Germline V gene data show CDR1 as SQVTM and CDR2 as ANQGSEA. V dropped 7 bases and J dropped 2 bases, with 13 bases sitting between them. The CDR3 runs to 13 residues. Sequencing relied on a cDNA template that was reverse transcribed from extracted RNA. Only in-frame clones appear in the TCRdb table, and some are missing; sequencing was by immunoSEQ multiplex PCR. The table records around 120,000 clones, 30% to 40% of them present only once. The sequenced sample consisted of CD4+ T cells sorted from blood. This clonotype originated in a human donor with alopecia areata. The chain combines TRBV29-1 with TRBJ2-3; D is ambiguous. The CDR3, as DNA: TGCAGCGCCGTCGGCCAGGCCACAGATACGCAGTATTTT. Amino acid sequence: CSAVGQATDTQYF.